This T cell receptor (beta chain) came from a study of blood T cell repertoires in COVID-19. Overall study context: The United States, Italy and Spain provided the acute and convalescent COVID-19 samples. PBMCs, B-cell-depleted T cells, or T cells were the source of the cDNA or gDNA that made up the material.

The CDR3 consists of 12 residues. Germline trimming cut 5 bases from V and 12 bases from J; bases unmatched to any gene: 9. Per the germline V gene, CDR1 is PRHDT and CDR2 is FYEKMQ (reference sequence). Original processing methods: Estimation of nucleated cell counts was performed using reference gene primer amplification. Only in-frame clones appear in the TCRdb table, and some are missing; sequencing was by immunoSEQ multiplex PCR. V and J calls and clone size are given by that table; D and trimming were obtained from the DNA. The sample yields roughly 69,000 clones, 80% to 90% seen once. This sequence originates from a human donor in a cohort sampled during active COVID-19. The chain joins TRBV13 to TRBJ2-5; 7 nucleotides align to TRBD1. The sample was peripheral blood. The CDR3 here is CASSQFRDRKYF. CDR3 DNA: TGTGCCAGCAGCCAATTCCGGGACAGAAAGTACTTC.